This TCR beta chain emerged from a study of identical twins. Whole-study results and caveats: Zero-insertion results could be subject to partial confounding by invariant MAIT and iNKT cells. Clonotypes of the beta chain that were abundant in cord blood carried fewer insertions (memory repertoires showed none).

TCRdb reprocessed the 5' RACE reads with MiXCR, giving one entry per CDR3 protein. Altogether around 480,000 distinct CDR3 sequences are present, approximately 15% being singletons, with the ten largest covering approximately 0.52%. Concerning this clonotype: Its target is unknown.

The CDR3 contains 15 residues. Germline loops: CDR1 LGHNA, CDR2 YSLEER. Trimming shortened V by 0 bases and J by 0 bases, and 9 bases separated the two germline ends. No donor was unhealthy or non-Caucasian. Another study also made use of these data, one on yellow fever vaccine responses in identical twins. That report adds: Vaccine-induced T cell responses in twins were reportedly observed to appear partly convergent, partly personalized.

The source is a young woman in good health. The sequencing sample was made of CD4+ T cells sorted from blood. The chain is built from TRBV4-3 and TRBJ2-7; no reliable D call. The CDR3 coding sequence is TGCGCCAGCAGCCAAGATCTAGACGCCTCCTACGAGCAGTACTTC. Translated, it gives CASSQDLDASYEQYF.